This TCR beta chain was captured in a study of cytomegalovirus exposure and HLA in healthy donors (dated 2017 in TCRdb). Concerning the study at large: According to an earlier analysis of several hundred of the donors, about 179 million T cells yielded 117 million unique TCR beta sequences and about 300 Gb of sequence data. Approximately 300 gigabases of sequencing data and around 88 million unique TCR sequences made up an early release that covered over 550 HLA-typed donors. Among the roughly 400 genotyped donors, around 81% belonged to the genetic ancestry cluster associated with self-reported Caucasian donors. The study aimed to test whether cataloging public T cell receptors could reveal signatures of past pathogen exposure. The study used immunosequencing to profile the T cell repertoires of 600 to 850 subjects and linked those repertoires to cytomegalovirus serostatus. In addition to the first cohort of around 670 subjects, a separate validation cohort of some 120 different subjects was used. To predict cytomegalovirus infection status, the study combined high-throughput TCR immunosequencing, statistical association of individual TCRs with disease status, and machine learning. In a later analysis, previously published TCR beta repertoires from 670 or so donors were re-analyzed and high-resolution HLA genotyping was added so that TCR occurrence patterns could be studied. The later analysis used no new phenotypic data to find candidate immune exposures, relying instead on TCR beta sequences and their occurrence across donors. An earlier analysis of 587 of the donors used high-throughput TCR beta sequencing to judge whether each TCR beta V gene segment behaved as functional or pseudogenic. Donor age, sex, ethnicity and CMV serostatus were collected together with the repertoire data. A later genetic analysis used genome-wide SNP genotypes for 398 of the 666 donors, treating that subset as a discovery cohort. Every repertoire in the discovery cohort had been generated on one and the same sequencing platform. HLA typing included class I and class II loci at four-digit resolution. The number of donors typed differed by locus, with about 629-630 for A, B, C, DRB1 and DQB1, around 500 for DQA1, 600 to 610 for DPA1, and around 460 for DPB1. Five DR-DQ haplotypes were treated as single units for association and clustering because of strong linkage in the cohort. Among several hundred genotyped donors of the cohort, an average of approximately 240,000 unique TCR beta nucleotide sequences was sequenced per donor, of which roughly 17% were non-productive. Summary of the overall study and its limitations: Linkage disequilibrium might explain the correlated functional status among segregating V segments, but an unknown experimental factor could not be ruled out. In a later analysis, the rate of TCR association differed among HLA loci, with DRB1 alleles having the most associated TCRs and HLA-C alleles having the fewest. In both the original and validation cohorts, the classifier was reported to diagnose cytomegalovirus status with high specificity and sensitivity. The presence/absence analyses assumed that sequencing depth was roughly uniform across donors, and that assumption may not be true. At a false discovery rate of 0.05, a later analysis linked 16,000 or so TCR beta sequences to specific HLA alleles. A few of the identified cytomegalovirus-associated TCR beta chains were confirmed in vitro to be specific for cytomegalovirus antigens. Broadly in line with IMGT annotations, most TCR beta V segments showed up in productive rearrangements about 87% or about 30% of the time in an earlier analysis of several hundred of the donors. In a later analysis, several top co-occurrence clusters were reported to appear linked to parvovirus B19, influenza, CMV and Epstein-Barr virus. Most CMV-associated TCR beta chains appeared to be HLA-restricted in a later analysis, and the HLA associations seemed to be driven largely by CMV exposure. According to the authors, the approach could potentially be generalized to other disease states and immunological phenotypes. The study listed 164 TCR beta chains as associated with cytomegalovirus. A cluster of highly shared sequence variants was judged likely to represent a technical artifact of the sequencing pipeline. A later genetic analysis associated a missense DCLRE1C variant with V-gene and J-gene trimming of TCR beta chains, and an independent cohort replicated the association. Because counts were too low, more than 15 rarely observed V segments, including chromosome 9 orphons, were left out of the earlier analysis of about 620 of the donors. For the cohort, immune exposure information was limited to CMV serostatus. Because some donors lacked HLA typing at each locus, the association tests relied only on the typed subset. This cohort had only TCR beta chains sequenced, and the lack of alpha or paired-chain data limited which features could be detected. A further reported finding was that TCR beta sequences accurately predicted the HLA-A and HLA-B alleles for most subjects in the first cohort. According to a later genetic analysis, donors in an Asian-associated ancestry cluster had fewer N-insertions in productive TCRs than the approximately 670-donor mean. When HLA alleles, especially DR and DQ, strongly co-occurred, attributing TCR associations to individual alleles was difficult. Some IMGT-functional V segments, including TRBV6-2 and TRBV6-3, could not be told apart with the 87-base-pair reads, so those segments were excluded. Most TCR sequences were seen in very few donors, while some public TCRs were found in many individuals. Compared with equally common non-associated chains, HLA-associated TCR beta chains in a later analysis were more clonally expanded and had lower generation probabilities.

As concerns this clone: This clone's antigen is unknown. It has no much larger one-base neighbor in the sample; base qualities were not kept.

Between the V and J ends, shortened by 5 bases and 7 bases respectively, the junction contains 15 bases. As encoded in the germline V gene (reference sequence), CDR1 is LNHDA while CDR2 is SQIVND. Taken from cysteine to phenylalanine, the CDR3 has 14 residues. Only CDR3 DNA remains: 42 bases, in frame from the first base. The cohort consisted of more than 650 healthy bone marrow donors. Cohort members were all nominally healthy when sampled, although unrecorded immune exposures were likely present. The donor tested CMV seronegative and was one of the 352 seronegative cohort members. Every donor gave a peripheral blood sample, and the peripheral blood mononuclear cells from that sample were used for TCR beta sequencing. The Qiagen DNeasy Blood Extraction Kit was used to extract genomic DNA from the blood cell samples. Library construction relied on the immunoSEQ multiplex PCR assay. For the multiplex PCR, a mixture combining 60 forward primers for TCR Vbeta segments and 13 reverse primers for TCR Jbeta segments was used. The CDR3 region of rearranged TCR beta genes was amplified from genomic DNA with a multiplex PCR assay. The amplified TCR beta libraries were sequenced on the Illumina HiSeq System as 87-base-pair reads. Under the source paper's analysis protocol: In a later analysis, 80 million or so unique TCR beta chains were counted across the 500 to 850 repertoires, and around 10 million of these chains were shared by at least two donors. To remove PCR and sequencing errors, raw reads were error-corrected and collapsed into unique sequences using a nearest-neighbor algorithm that merged closely related sequences. To assign V, D and J gene segments, CDR3 sequences were aligned to IMGT reference sequences. For a sequence to be retained, a match of at least six nucleotides was required to both a V gene segment and a J gene segment. A rearrangement counted as productive if the CDR3 had no stop codons and remained in frame with V and J, and every other rearrangement counted as non-productive. Following IMGT convention, CDR3 was defined as the stretch from the second conserved V-encoded cysteine up to the conserved J-encoded phenylalanine. In an earlier analysis of some 550 of the donors, sequences lacking an unambiguous match to a single V gene segment were excluded. An earlier analysis of roughly 590 of the donors called V segments functional above 56.7% productive rearrangements and segregating when the between-donor standard deviation exceeded 5%. A statistical classification framework was built to diagnose cytomegalovirus status from the catalog of TCR beta chain sequences. In a later analysis, TCR nucleotide sequences were compared against IMGT/GENE-DB human TR gene sequences so that V and J genes could be assigned. In a later analysis, CDR3 sequences and most-parsimonious VDJ recombination scenarios were assigned using the TCRdist pipeline. A later analysis defined each TCR beta chain by its CDR3 amino acid sequence plus V-gene family, and excluded reads lacking a unique V-gene family. To address suspected cross-contamination and a sequencing artifact, a later analysis removed under 600 highly shared, low-generation-probability nucleotide sequences. In a later analysis, a clonal expansion index was calculated for each public chain from normalized within-repertoire ranks of inferred template counts. Generation probabilities in a later analysis came from a VDJ recombination model fitted to out-of-frame rearrangements, and those results were checked against IGoR. Hypergeometric tests were used in a later analysis to score TCR-TCR, TCR-HLA and TCR-CMV co-occurrence, with a repertoire-size bias correction applied to the TCR pairs. In a later analysis, false discovery rates were estimated by permuting HLA or CMV assignments 20 times. In a later analysis, co-occurring TCRs were grouped using DBSCAN, with TCRdist sequence similarity added in when clustering inside HLA-allele-positive subsets. Repertoires with fewer than 30,000 or more than 120,000 public chains, plus five repertoires with anomalous nucleotide sharing, were excluded from co-occurrence clustering. In its TCRdb copy, this immuneACCESS table keeps in-frame sequences only and misses some clones. Where compared with another copy, unresolved V genes explain less than half of these, and the others have no known cause. D and trimming come from the DNA, and the V and J calls and clone size come from that table. In this sample the table shows under 250,000 clones, over 70% of which occur a single time. Of the sample, 0.71% falls within the top ten clones.

The chain joins TRBV19 to TRBJ2-1, with the D gene too uncertain to name. Sample: PBMCs. The sequence was obtained from a boy aged 2-15 years in good health and CMV-seronegative. The CDR3 reads CASSPIADQNEQFF. The DNA is TGTGCCAGTAGTCCAATAGCCGATCAGAATGAGCAGTTCTTC.